These 9 T cell receptor beta chains were all obtained from the same sample, sequenced in a study of OX40 agonist ivuxolimab in advanced cancers. Sequencing was performed with immunoSEQ multiplex PCR; in TCRdb, only in-frame clones are kept and a portion is missing. The sample consists of about 20,000 clones, around nine tenths of them appearing once. The sequenced sample was CD4+ or CD8+ T cells sorted from blood, obtained in a trial of the OX40 agonist ivuxolimab. The receptors stem from an adult with an advanced solid tumor such as melanoma, head and neck, liver or kidney cancer.

This clone was counted once. The genes are TRBV11-2 and TRBJ2-7, with D maybe TRBD2 (6 bases). CDR1 is SGHAT and CDR2 is FQNNGV in the germline V gene. V was clipped by 0 bases and J by 7 bases, with 10 bases between them. The CDR3 has 13 residues. CDR3 loop: CASSLDGGWEQYF. The CDR3 DNA reads as TGTGCCAGCAGCTTAGATGGGGGGTGGGAGCAGTACTTC.

This chain uses TRBV30 with TRBJ2-5; D is perhaps TRBD1 (6 bases). V gave up 2 bases and J gave up 7 bases, with 23 bases separating them. The CDR3 length is 16 residues. The germline CDR1 and CDR2 sequences are GTSNPN and SVGIG (reference sequence). The CDR3 loop is CAWSTPGHRNRWTQYF. The CDR3 DNA reads TGTGCCTGGAGTACGCCGGGACACCGCAACCGTTGGACCCAGTACTTC.

In its sample, this clone was seen a few times. The chain couples TRBV30 to TRBJ1-5, with 7 positions matching TRBD1. The J segment lost 8 bases and the V segment lost 0 bases, leaving 4 bases of the junction unmatched. Germline V gives CDR1 GTSNPN, CDR2 SVGIG (reference sequence). The length of the CDR3 is 13 residues. The CDR3 nucleotides are TGTGCCTGGAGTGTTGAAGGGACAGAGCCCCAGCATTTT. Translation gives CAWSVEGTEPQHF.

The V gene is TRBV5-1, the J gene TRBJ1-1; D remains unclear. Germline CDR1 and CDR2: SGHRS and YFSETQ. V shed 2 bases and J shed 1 base, with 12 bases lying between them. This CDR3 spans 15 amino acids. CDR3 sequence (DNA): TGCGCCAGCAGCTTCGGTTCGGACTGGAACACTGAAGCTTTCTTT. Translation: CASSFGSDWNTEAFF.

This clone showed up just a few times. The chain employs TRBV29-1 and TRBJ1-1; D remains unclear. Germline V CDR1 and CDR2: SQVTM, ANQGSEA. The CDR3 is 12 residues long. Deletions cut 3 bases from V and 1 base from J, with 6 bases between. The CDR3 coding sequence is TGCAGCGTTGATTCCGGGAACACTGAAGCTTTCTTT. Translation gives CSVDSGNTEAFF. The complete variable domain, with remaining parts taken from reference TRBV29-1 and TRBJ1-1, reads SAVISQKPSRDICQRGTSLTIQCQVDSQVTMMFWYRQQPGQSLTLIATANQGSEATYESGFVIDKFPISRPNLTFSTLTVSNMSPEDSSIYLCSVDSGNTEAFFGQGTRLTVV.

This clone was recorded only once. V gene TRBV2 combines with J gene TRBJ2-3; no reliable D call. V was clipped by 8 bases and J by 4 bases, with 13 bases between them. Germline CDR1 reads SNHLY; CDR2 reads FYNNEI. The CDR3 loop spans 13 amino acids. Written as DNA, the CDR3 is TGTGCCAGCCAAGACCTAGGCCCAGATACGCAGTATTTT. It is translated as CASQDLGPDTQYF.

The CDR3 protein is CASSWTGNLADEQYF. CDR3 DNA sequence: TGCGCCAGCAGCTGGACAGGGAACCTAGCGGACGAGCAGTACTTC. V and J are TRBV5-1 and TRBJ2-7, with a tentative D call TRBD1 (8 bases). This CDR3 spans 15 amino acids. V was trimmed by 3 bases and J by 5 bases, leaving 18 bases between them. Germline CDR1 reads SGHRS; CDR2 reads YFSETQ.

This chain links TRBV10-3 with TRBJ2-5; 10 bases line up with TRBD2. CDR1 is ENHRY and CDR2 is SYGVKD in the germline V gene. The CDR3 spans 13 residues. V lost 8 bases to trimming and J lost 5 bases; unmatched junction nucleotides: 5. In DNA form, the CDR3 reads TGTGCCATCGGAGGGACTAGCGAGGAGACCCAGTACTTC. Amino acids: CAIGGTSEETQYF.

The CDR3 here is CASSIARAGGPLNEQFF. The CDR3 DNA is TGTGCCAGTAGTATAGCACGAGCGGGGGGGCCTCTCAATGAGCAGTTCTTC. The chain combines TRBV19 with TRBJ2-1; 10 bases map to TRBD2. J was trimmed by 6 bases and V by 1 base; bases with no gene match: 9. The CDR3 consists of 17 residues. Per germline, CDR1 LNHDA and CDR2 SQIVND (reference sequence).